This T cell receptor beta chain was captured by sequencing in a study of persistence of HIV-infected CD4 T cells. About the study: Blood samples, up to about 200 mL, came from multiple time points, except a couple of leukapheresis donors sampled once.

Sequencing used immunoSEQ version 4 in survey mode. Sequencing was performed with immunoSEQ multiplex PCR; in TCRdb, only in-frame clones are kept and a portion is missing. The repertoire holds around 35,000 clones, around 80% seen once, with roughly 1.7% in the top ten. Turning to this clone: Its matching antigen is unknown.

Lysates of CMV-infected fibroblasts at approximately 9.6 ug/mL stimulated these cells. Memory cells lacking CD40L and CD69 with high CD45RO were sorted. Plasma HIV-1 RNA stayed below 50 copies/mL for at least 4 years. V was cut by 2 bases and J by 0 bases, with 11 bases left in between. The CDR3 runs 16 residues. Germline-derived CDR1 and CDR2 are MDHEN and SYDVKM. The gene calls are TRBV28 and TRBJ1-5, with D perhaps TRBD1 (6 bases). Sequenced here: CD4+ T cells sorted from PBMCs after roughly 20-hour stimulation, sampled from a patient who received antiretroviral therapy. This TCR was sampled from an adult man with HIV who was CMV-seropositive. The CDR3 is CASSLGTRGSNQPQHF. Here the CDR3 DNA reads TGTGCCAGCAGTTTAGGGACAAGGGGTAGCAATCAGCCCCAGCATTTT.